Listed below are T cell receptor beta chains from one sample, sequenced in a study of human T cells and chemical hapten exposure. TCRdb processed the RACE reads anew with MiXCR; each CDR3 protein has one entry. The table has about 110,000 distinct CDR3 sequences, approximately 10% seen once. Source: whole blood, taken in connection with sensitization to the hapten diphenylcyclopropenone (DPC). These TCRs come from a woman between 35 and 50 years old with alopecia areata. Some clones in this sample may be carry-over from other donors' samples. CDR3s include the opening cysteine and the closing phenylalanine or tryptophan. D genes are given only for firm matches. The size entry is marked missing in some rows and otherwise reads once, few, many or a size class.

>TRBV20-1|TRBJ2-1|few|-
TGCAGTGCTAGAGATATCCATAGGGATGAGCAGTTCTTC
CSARDIHRDEQFF
>TRBV18|TRBJ2-1|-|-
TGTGCCAGCTCACCCCTAAGGACAGACTACAATGAGCAGTTCTTC
CASSPLRTDYNEQFF
>TRBV19|TRBJ2-1|-|TRBD2
TGTGCCAGTACCCCTCGGGGGCGGGGGGGTGTTAATGAGCAGTTCTTC
CASTPRGRGGVNEQFF
>TRBV28|TRBJ2-5|-|-
TGTGCCAGCGTGGCCCCAGCGGATAAGACCCAGTACTTC
CASVAPADKTQYF
>TRBV12-3/TRBV12-4|TRBJ1-2|few|TRBD1
TGTGCCAGCAGTCCGGACAGGGGGCGCTTGGTCTATGGCTACACCTTC
CASSPDRGRLVYGYTF
>TRBV4-3|TRBJ1-2|few|TRBD1
TGCGCCAGCAGCCGGGACAGGGTTAGTGGCTACACCTTC
CASSRDRVSGYTF
>TRBV2|TRBJ2-6|many|-
TGTGCCAGCAGTTTATCAGGGGTTGGGGCCAACGTCCTGACTTTC
CASSLSGVGANVLTF
>TRBV6-1|TRBJ1-2|many|TRBD1
TGTGCCAGCAGTGTGACACAGGGGGACTATGGCTACACCTTC
CASSVTQGDYGYTF
>TRBV10-3|TRBJ2-5|-|TRBD2
TGTGCCATCAGTACGACTAGCCGAACACAAGAGACCCAGTACTTC
CAISTTSRTQETQYF
>TRBV12-5|TRBJ1-2|few|-
TGTGCTAGTGGTTTGCTGGGCTGGGGCTACACCTTC
CASGLLGWGYTF
>TRBV6-1|TRBJ2-1|many|TRBD2
TGTGCCAGCAGGAGAGGACTAGCGGGGTTGGATGAGCAGTTCTTC
CASRRGLAGLDEQFF
>TRBV27|TRBJ2-1|many|TRBD2
TGTGCCAGCAGTTTATCGACTAGCGGGTACAATGAGCAGTTCTTC
CASSLSTSGYNEQFF
>TRBV4-2|TRBJ2-5|-|-
TGTGCCAGCAGCCAAGGCATCCCCCCAGAGACCCAGTACTTC
CASSQGIPPETQYF
>TRBV4-3|TRBJ1-1|-|-
TGCGCCAGCAGCCAAGGCGGTGCGAACACTGAAGCTTTCTTT
CASSQGGANTEAFF
>TRBV4-3|TRBJ1-6|few|-
TGCGCCAGCAGCCCGAAGCGGGGAGGGTGGAATTCACCCCTCCACTTT
CASSPKRGGWNSPLHF
>TRBV6-5|TRBJ2-7|few|-
TGTGCCAGCAGTTACTCGATCGGGGGATCCTACGAGCAGTACTTC
CASSYSIGGSYEQYF
>TRBV7-2|TRBJ2-3|-|-
TGTGCCAGCAGCTTAGAGCCGGGGCGCACAGATACGCAGTATTTT
CASSLEPGRTDTQYF
>TRBV7-9|TRBJ2-1|many|TRBD1
TGTGCCAGCAGCTTCGGACAGGGGTACAATGAGCAGTTCTTC
CASSFGQGYNEQFF
>TRBV29-1|TRBJ1-5|-|TRBD1
TGCAGCGTTCGGACAGGGAGCAATCAGCCCCAGCATTTT
CSVRTGSNQPQHF
>TRBV4-3|TRBJ2-1|few|TRBD2
TGCGCCAGCAGCCAACTAGCGGGAGGGGAGCAGTTCTTC
CASSQLAGGEQFF
>TRBV7-2|TRBJ2-7|many|TRBD2
TGTGCCAGCAGCTTAGTAGGCAGCGGGAGCTATTGGGAGCAGTACTTC
CASSLVGSGSYWEQYF
>TRBV6-1|TRBJ1-5|-|-
TGTGCCAGCAGTGAATTAAGGGGCAATCAGCCCCAGCATTTT
CASSELRGNQPQHF
>TRBV7-8|TRBJ2-3|many|-
TGTGCCAGCTGCCGCGGCTCTGGGAGCACAGATACGCAGTATTTT
CASCRGSGSTDTQYF
>TRBV25-1|TRBJ2-2|-|-
TGTGCCAGCGGGTGGAGGGGCGGGGTTGCCGGGGAGCTGTTTTTT
CASGWRGGVAGELFF
>TRBV7-9|TRBJ1-1|-|-
TGTGCCAGCAGCTTACCCAACATGAACACTGAAGCTTTCTTT
CASSLPNMNTEAFF
>TRBV12-3/TRBV12-4|TRBJ1-1|many|TRBD1
TGTGCCAGCAGTCGTTTAGACAGGGGCACTGAAGCTTTCTTT
CASSRLDRGTEAFF
>TRBV29-1|TRBJ2-7|once|-
TGCAGCGTGGATGGGGTCTACGAGCAGTACTTC
CSVDGVYEQYF
>TRBV20-1|TRBJ2-7|few|TRBD2
TGCAGTGCTCACGAACGGGAGGCCTTAACCTACGAGCAGTACTTC
CSAHEREALTYEQYF
>TRBV20-1|TRBJ1-5|few|TRBD1
TGCAGTGCTAGTCCAGGGGGTAGCAATCAGCCCCAGCATTTT
CSASPGGSNQPQHF
>TRBV10-3|TRBJ1-5|many|TRBD1
TGTGCCATCAGTGAGGGACAGGGCTCTGGACAGCCCCAGCATTTT
CAISEGQGSGQPQHF
>TRBV18|TRBJ2-4|many|-
TGTGCCAGCTCATATAACCCGGAAAACATTCAGTACTTC
CASSYNPENIQYF
>TRBV6-5|TRBJ1-2|few|TRBD1
TGTGCCAGCAGTAGACTTCCGGGACAGGGGGAGTCGTATGGCTACACCTTC
CASSRLPGQGESYGYTF
>TRBV19|TRBJ2-7|many|-
TGTGCCAGTAGTCCCCGGGACATTCCCTACGAGCAGTACTTC
CASSPRDIPYEQYF
>TRBV14|TRBJ2-1|-|-
TGTGCCAGCAGCCTCAGCGCGCTCCCGGAGTTCTTC
CASSLSALPEFF
>TRBV6-2/TRBV6-3|TRBJ2-7|many|-
TGTGCCAGCAGTTACTCGGGACTCCCTAGCTCCTACGAGCAGTACTTC
CASSYSGLPSSYEQYF
>TRBV7-2|TRBJ2-1|few|TRBD2
TGTGCCAGCAGCCCGGGAGCGGGATCCGTGGGTGAGCAGTTCTTC
CASSPGAGSVGEQFF
>TRBV7-3|TRBJ1-1|many|-
TGTGCCAGCATGAGACAGCCGAACACTGAAGCTTTCTTT
CASMRQPNTEAFF
>TRBV12-3/TRBV12-4|TRBJ2-2|many|-
TGTGCCAGCAGTTTTCCCACCGGGGAGCTGTTTTTT
CASSFPTGELFF
>TRBV29-1|TRBJ2-1|-|-
TGCAGCGTTGAAGAGGGGCAGTACAATGAGCAGTTCTTC
CSVEEGQYNEQFF
>TRBV18|TRBJ2-5|few|-
TGTGCCAGCTCACGCCACAAGGACACCAAAGAGACCCAGTACTTC
CASSRHKDTKETQYF
>TRBV12-3/TRBV12-4|TRBJ1-4|-|-
TGTGCCAGCACCCCCGGGGTTAGGAAACTGTTTTTT
CASTPGVRKLFF
>TRBV29-1|TRBJ2-2|many|TRBD1
TGCAGCGGTGGGACAGGGGTTGATACCGGGGAGCTGTTTTTT
CSGGTGVDTGELFF
>TRBV3-1|TRBJ2-5|few|-
TGTGCCAGCAGCCAAGAGTCTAGTCAAGAGACCCAGTACTTC
CASSQESSQETQYF
>TRBV6-4|TRBJ2-1|few|-
TGTGCCAGCAGTGCTTCAGACAGCAGGGGCGATTACAATGAGCAGTTCTTC
CASSASDSRGDYNEQFF
>TRBV19|TRBJ2-1|-|-
TGTGCCAGTAGTACCCCCTTGGGTTATGAGCAGTTCTTC
CASSTPLGYEQFF
>TRBV10-3|TRBJ1-2|few|TRBD1
TGTGCCATCAATCAGGGACAGAATAACTATGGCTACACCTTC
CAINQGQNNYGYTF
>TRBV29-1|TRBJ2-2|many|-
TGCAGCGTTGAGACAGACACCGGGGAGCTGTTTTTT
CSVETDTGELFF
>TRBV20-1|TRBJ1-1|few|-
TGCAGTGCTAGAGGGGGAACTGAAGCTTTCTTT
CSARGGTEAFF
>TRBV25-1|TRBJ2-7|few|-
TGTGCCAGCAGTAAAGGGGGGTCCTACGAGCAGTACTTC
CASSKGGSYEQYF
>TRBV10-3|TRBJ1-2|-|-
TGTGCCATCGGTGAGCCCCGGGCAGGGACCAGGGAATTTAGCTATGGCTACACCTTC
CAIGEPRAGTREFSYGYTF
>TRBV2|TRBJ2-3|many|-
TGTGCCAGCAGTGGGGACACAGATACGCAGTATTTT
CASSGDTDTQYF
>TRBV7-8|TRBJ2-5|few|TRBD2
TGTGCCAGCAGCTTAGCGGGACTAGCGGGGGTCCCAAACTTC
CASSLAGLAGVPNF
>TRBV6-5|TRBJ1-5|-|-
TGTGCCAGCAGTTCCGGACGGGGGGGGAATAGCAATCAGCCCCAGCATTTT
CASSSGRGGNSNQPQHF
>TRBV9|TRBJ2-7|-|-
TGTGCCAGCAGCGTGGGGCAGGCACCCTACGAGCAGTACTTC
CASSVGQAPYEQYF
>TRBV20-1|TRBJ2-1|many|TRBD1
TGCAGTGCTAGTATTCTTGGACAGGGTTATGATGAGCAGTTCTTC
CSASILGQGYDEQFF
>TRBV4-3|TRBJ2-7|many|TRBD2
TGCGCCAGCAGCCAACGTAGCGGGGCCTACGAGCAGTACTTC
CASSQRSGAYEQYF
>TRBV29-1|TRBJ2-5|-|-
TGCAGCGTTGAAGATCCAGGGTTTCGGAAGACCCAGTACTTC
CSVEDPGFRKTQYF
>TRBV20-1|TRBJ2-1|-|-
TGCAGTGCCACACTCAATGAGCAGTTCTTC
CSATLNEQFF
>TRBV7-2|TRBJ1-4|once|-
TGTGCCAGCAGCTTGAGGGTTACAACTAATGAAAAACTGTTTTTT
CASSLRVTTNEKLFF